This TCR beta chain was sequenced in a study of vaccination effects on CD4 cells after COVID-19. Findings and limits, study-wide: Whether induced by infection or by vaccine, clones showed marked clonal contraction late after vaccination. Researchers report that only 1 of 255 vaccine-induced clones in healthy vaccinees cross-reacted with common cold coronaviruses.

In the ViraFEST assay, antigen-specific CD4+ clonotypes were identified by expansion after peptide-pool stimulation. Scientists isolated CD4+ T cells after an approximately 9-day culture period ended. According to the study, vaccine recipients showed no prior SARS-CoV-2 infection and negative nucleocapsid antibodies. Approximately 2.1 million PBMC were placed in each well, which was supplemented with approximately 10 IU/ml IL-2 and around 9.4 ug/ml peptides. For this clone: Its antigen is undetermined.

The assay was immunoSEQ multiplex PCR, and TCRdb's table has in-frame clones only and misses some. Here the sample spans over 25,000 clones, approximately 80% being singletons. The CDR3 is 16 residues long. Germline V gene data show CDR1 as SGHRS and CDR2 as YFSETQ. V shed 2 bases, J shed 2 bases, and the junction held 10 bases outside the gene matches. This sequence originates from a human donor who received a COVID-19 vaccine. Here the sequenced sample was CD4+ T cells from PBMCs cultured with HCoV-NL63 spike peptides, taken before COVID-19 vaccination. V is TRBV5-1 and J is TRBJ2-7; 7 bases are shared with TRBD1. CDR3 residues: CASSFIPGQGAYEQYF. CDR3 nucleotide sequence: TGCGCCAGCAGCTTCATCCCTGGTCAGGGGGCCTACGAGCAGTACTTC.